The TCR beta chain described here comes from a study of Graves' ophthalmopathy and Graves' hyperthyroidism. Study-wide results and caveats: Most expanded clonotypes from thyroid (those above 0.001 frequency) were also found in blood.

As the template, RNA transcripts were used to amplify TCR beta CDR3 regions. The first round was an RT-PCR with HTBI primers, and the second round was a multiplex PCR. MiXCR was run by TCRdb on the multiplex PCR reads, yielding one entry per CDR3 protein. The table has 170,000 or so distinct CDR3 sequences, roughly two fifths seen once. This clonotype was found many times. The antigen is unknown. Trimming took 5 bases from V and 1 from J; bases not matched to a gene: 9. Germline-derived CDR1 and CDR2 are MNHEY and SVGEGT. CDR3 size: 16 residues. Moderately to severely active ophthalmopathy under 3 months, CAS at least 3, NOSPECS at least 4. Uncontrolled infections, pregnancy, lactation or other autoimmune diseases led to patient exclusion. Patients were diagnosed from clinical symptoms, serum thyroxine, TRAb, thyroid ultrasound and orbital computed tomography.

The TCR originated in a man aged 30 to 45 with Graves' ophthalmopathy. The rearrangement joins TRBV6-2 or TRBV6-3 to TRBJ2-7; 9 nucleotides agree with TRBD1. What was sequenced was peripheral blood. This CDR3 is CASSNMPGQGSYEQYF. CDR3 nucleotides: TGTGCCAGCAGTAACATGCCGGGACAGGGTTCCTACGAGCAGTACTTC.